The 4 T cell receptor beta chains below all came from one sample that was sequenced in a study of early T cells in non-severe SARS-CoV-2 infection. One entry per CDR3 protein results from TCRdb running MiXCR on the 5' RACE reads. The sample contains some 26,000 distinct CDR3 sequences, approximately 5.1% of which appear only once. The specimen sequenced was whole blood. These receptors all stem from an adult who was a healthcare worker with PCR-confirmed SARS-CoV-2 infection or an uninfected control (not recorded which).

This clonotype was seen many times. V and J are TRBV29-1 and TRBJ2-7; 9 positions agree with TRBD2. The CDR3 runs 15 residues. V lost 3 bases and J lost 2; bases outside the gene matches: 8. CDR1 is SQVTM and CDR2 is ANQGSEA in the germline V gene. DNA of the CDR3: TGCAGCGTTGAGTCTAGCGGGACCCCACCCTACGAGCAGTACTTC. Residues: CSVESSGTPPYEQYF.

This chain uses TRBV19 with TRBJ2-7; unclear D gene. The germline gives CDR1 LNHDA, CDR2 SQIVND (reference sequence). This CDR3 comprises 13 residues. The V and J ends lost 3 bases and 2 bases respectively, with 8 bases between them. CDR3 in DNA: TGTGCCAGTAGTATGGCGTCAGCCTACGAGCAGTACTTC. Protein: CASSMASAYEQYF.

Many counts were recorded for this clonotype. V gene TRBV2 combines with J gene TRBJ2-1, with D hard to call. The ends were cut back, 3 bases at V and 13 bases at J, with 10 bases in the middle. This CDR3 is built from 11 residues. CDR1 SNHLY and CDR2 FYNNEI come from the germline V gene. CDR3 region: CASSDYRTQFF. In nucleotides, the CDR3 is TGTGCCAGCAGTGATTACAGAACACAGTTCTTC.

This clonotype was found a few times. The gene calls are TRBV5-5 and TRBJ1-1, with unresolved D. The germline V gene encodes CDR1 SGHKS and CDR2 YYEKEE (reference sequence). V was cut by 1 base and J by 3 bases, with 13 bases left in between. The CDR3 totals 15 residues. CDR3 sequence reads: CASSLYASRDTEAFF. The CDR3 nucleotides are TGTGCCAGCAGCTTGTATGCCTCGAGGGACACTGAAGCTTTCTTT. The variable domain in full, completed from reference TRBV5-5 and TRBJ1-1, reads DAGVTQSPTHLIKTRGQQVTLRCSPISGHKSVSWYQQVLGQGPQFIFQYYEKEERGRGNFPDRFSARQFPNYSSELNVNALLLGDSALYLCASSLYASRDTEAFFGQGTRLTVV.